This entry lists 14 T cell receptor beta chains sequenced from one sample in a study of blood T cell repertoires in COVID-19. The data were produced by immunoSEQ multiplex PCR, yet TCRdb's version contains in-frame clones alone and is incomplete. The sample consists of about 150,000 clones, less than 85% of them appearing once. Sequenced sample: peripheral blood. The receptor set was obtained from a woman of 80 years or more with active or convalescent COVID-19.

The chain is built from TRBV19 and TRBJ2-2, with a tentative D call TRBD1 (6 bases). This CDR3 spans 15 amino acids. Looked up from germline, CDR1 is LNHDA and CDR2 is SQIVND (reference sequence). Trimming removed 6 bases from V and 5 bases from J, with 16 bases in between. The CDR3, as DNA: TGTGCCAGTAGGACCGGGACAATCAAGACCGGGGAGCTGTTTTTT. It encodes CASRTGTIKTGELFF.

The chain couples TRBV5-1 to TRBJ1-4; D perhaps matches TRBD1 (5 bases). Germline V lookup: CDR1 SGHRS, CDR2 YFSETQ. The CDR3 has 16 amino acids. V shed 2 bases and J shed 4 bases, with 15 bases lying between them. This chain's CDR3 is CASSFLAGGINEKLFF. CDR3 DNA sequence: TGCGCCAGCAGCTTCCTTGCGGGGGGGATTAATGAAAAACTGTTTTTT.

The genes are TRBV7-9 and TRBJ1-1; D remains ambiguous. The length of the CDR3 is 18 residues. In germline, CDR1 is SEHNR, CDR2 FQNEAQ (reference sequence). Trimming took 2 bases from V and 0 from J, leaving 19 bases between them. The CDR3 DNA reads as TGTGCCAGCAGCTTACAATCAGGAATCGCCTTCATGAACACTGAAGCTTTCTTT. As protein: CASSLQSGIAFMNTEAFF.

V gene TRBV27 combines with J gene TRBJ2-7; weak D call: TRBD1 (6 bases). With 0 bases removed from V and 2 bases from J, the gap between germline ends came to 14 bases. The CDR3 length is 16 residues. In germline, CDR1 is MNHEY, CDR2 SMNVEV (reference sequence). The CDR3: CASSLSATGFTYEQYF. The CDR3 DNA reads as TGTGCCAGCAGTTTATCCGCGACAGGATTCACCTACGAGCAGTACTTC.

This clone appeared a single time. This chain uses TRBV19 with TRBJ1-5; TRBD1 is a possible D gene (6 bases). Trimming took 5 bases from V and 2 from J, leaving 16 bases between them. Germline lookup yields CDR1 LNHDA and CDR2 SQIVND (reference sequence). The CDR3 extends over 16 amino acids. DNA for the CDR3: TGTGCCAGTAGTGCTAGAACAGGGATGGGCAATCAGCCCCAGCATTTT. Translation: CASSARTGMGNQPQHF.

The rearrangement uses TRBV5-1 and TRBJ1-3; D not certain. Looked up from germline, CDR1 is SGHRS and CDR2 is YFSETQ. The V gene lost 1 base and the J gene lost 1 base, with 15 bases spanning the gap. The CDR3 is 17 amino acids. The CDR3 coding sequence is TGCGCCAGCAGCTTGCGAGGGTTCCAATCTTCTGGAAACACCATATATTTT. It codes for CASSLRGFQSSGNTIYF.

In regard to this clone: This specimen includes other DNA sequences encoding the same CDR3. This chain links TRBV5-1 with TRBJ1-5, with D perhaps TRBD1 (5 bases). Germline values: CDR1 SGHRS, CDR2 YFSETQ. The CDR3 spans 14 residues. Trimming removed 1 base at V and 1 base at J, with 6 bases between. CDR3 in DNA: TGCGCCAGCAGCTTGTCAGGGAGCAATCAGCCCCAGCATTTT. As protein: CASSLSGSNQPQHF.

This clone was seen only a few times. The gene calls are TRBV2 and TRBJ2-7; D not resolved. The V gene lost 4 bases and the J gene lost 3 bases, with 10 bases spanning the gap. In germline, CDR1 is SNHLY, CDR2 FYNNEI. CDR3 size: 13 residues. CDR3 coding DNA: TGTGCCAGCAGTGGTCAGGTAAACTACGAGCAGTACTTC. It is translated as CASSGQVNYEQYF.

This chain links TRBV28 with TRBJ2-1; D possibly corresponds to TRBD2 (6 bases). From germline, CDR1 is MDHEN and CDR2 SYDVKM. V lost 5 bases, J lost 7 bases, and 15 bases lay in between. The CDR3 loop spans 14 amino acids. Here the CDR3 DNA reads TGTGCCAGCAGTCTAGCGACGTCTCGGAATGAGCAGTTCTTC. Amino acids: CASSLATSRNEQFF.

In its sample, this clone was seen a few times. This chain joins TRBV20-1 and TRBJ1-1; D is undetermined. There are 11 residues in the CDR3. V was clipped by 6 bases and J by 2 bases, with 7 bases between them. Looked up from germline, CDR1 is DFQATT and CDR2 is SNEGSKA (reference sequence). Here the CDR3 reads CSAPLNTEAFF. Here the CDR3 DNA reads TGCAGTGCCCCCCTTAACACTGAAGCTTTCTTT.

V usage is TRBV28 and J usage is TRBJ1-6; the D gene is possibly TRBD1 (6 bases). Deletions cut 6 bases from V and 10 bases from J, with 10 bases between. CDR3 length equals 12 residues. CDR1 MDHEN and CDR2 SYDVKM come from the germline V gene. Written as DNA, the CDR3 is TGTGCCAGCAGGACAGGAGGATCACCCCTCCACTTT. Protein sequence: CASRTGGSPLHF.

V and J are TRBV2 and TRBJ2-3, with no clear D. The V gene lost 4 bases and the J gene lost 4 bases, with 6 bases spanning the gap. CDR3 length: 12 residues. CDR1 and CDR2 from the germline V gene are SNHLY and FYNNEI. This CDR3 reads CASSGLPDTQYF. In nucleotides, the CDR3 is TGTGCCAGCAGTGGACTCCCAGATACGCAGTATTTT.

The CDR3 protein is CASSLRIRGTGYTEAFF. The CDR3, as DNA: TGTGCCAGCAGTTTAAGGATTAGAGGCACAGGGTACACTGAAGCTTTCTTT. The V and J genes are TRBV27 and TRBJ1-1, with D maybe TRBD1 (6 bases). The V end lost 2 bases, the J end lost 3 bases, and 19 bases lay between the germline ends. The germline gives CDR1 MNHEY, CDR2 SMNVEV (reference sequence). The CDR3 extends over 17 amino acids.

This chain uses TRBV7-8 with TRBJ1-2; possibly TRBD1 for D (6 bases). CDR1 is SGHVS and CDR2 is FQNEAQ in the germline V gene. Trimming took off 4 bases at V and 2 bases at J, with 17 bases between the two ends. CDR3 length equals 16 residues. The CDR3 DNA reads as TGTGCCAGCAGCTCAACCTCCCTAACAGGGAACTATGGCTACACCTTC. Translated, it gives CASSSTSLTGNYGYTF. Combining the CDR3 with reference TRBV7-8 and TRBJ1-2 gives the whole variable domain GAGVSQSPRYKVAKRGQDVALRCDPISGHVSLFWYQQALGQGPEFLTYFQNEAQLDKSGLPSDRFFAERPEGSVSTLKIQRTQQEDSAVYLCASSSTSLTGNYGYTFGSGTRLTVV.